This TCR beta chain was sequenced for a study of OX40 agonist ivuxolimab in advanced cancers. The wider study: Patients received ivuxolimab, an intravenous treatment, every 2 weeks at 0.01 to 10 mg/kg.

CDR3 length equals 15 residues. V gave up 4 bases and J gave up 4 bases; unmatched junction bases: 1. Germline V gives CDR1 SNHLY, CDR2 FYNNEI. The data were produced by immunoSEQ multiplex PCR, yet TCRdb's version contains in-frame clones alone and is incomplete. The data contain fewer than 30,000 clones, 65% to 90% of them seen just once; the ten biggest clones take up around 50%. The source of this sequence is an adult with an advanced solid tumor such as melanoma, head and neck, liver or kidney cancer. The specimen comprised CD4+ or CD8+ T cells sorted from blood, sampled in a trial of the OX40 agonist ivuxolimab. J is TRBJ2-1 and V is TRBV2; TRBD2 aligns across 13 bases. The CDR3 bases are TGTGCCAGCAGTGGACTAGCGGGGGGTTACAATGAGCAGTTCTTC. Residues: CASSGLAGGYNEQFF.